The 20 T cell receptor beta chains reported below all come from one sample, sequenced in a study of T cell responses to AZD1222 COVID-19 vaccine. The repertoire was sequenced with immunoSEQ multiplex PCR; TCRdb's copy has only in-frame clones and lacks some. This sample has roughly 180,000 clones, with approximately 86% found just once. The sample consisted of peripheral blood, taken on day 0 of AZD1222 vaccination. These receptors came from an adult in good health.

The CDR3 protein is CAISGAGVETQYF. In DNA form, the CDR3 reads TGTGCCATCAGTGGAGCAGGGGTGGAGACCCAGTACTTC. The chain employs TRBV10-3 and TRBJ2-5; maybe TRBD1 (6 bases). The ends were cut back, 4 bases at V and 5 bases at J, with 11 bases in the middle. Germline loops: CDR1 ENHRY, CDR2 SYGVKD. This CDR3 comprises 13 residues.

The rearrangement uses TRBV5-1 and TRBJ2-5; 7 nucleotides align to TRBD1. CDR1 is SGHRS, CDR2 YFSETQ, per germline. The CDR3 consists of 14 residues. Losses at the gene ends were 4 bases for V and 4 bases for J; bases not matched to a gene: 7. CDR3 sequence: CASSRTGAVETQYF. CDR3 bases: TGCGCCAGCAGCCGAACAGGGGCGGTAGAGACCCAGTACTTC.

This sequence joins TRBV4-2 and TRBJ2-7, with 8 bases lining up with TRBD2. CDR3 length: 15 residues. Unmatched junction bases numbered 9, after V lost 4 bases and J lost 4 bases. Germline lookup yields CDR1 LGHNA and CDR2 YNFKEQ. The CDR3 sequence: CASSPSQGGRYEQYF. For the CDR3, the DNA is TGTGCCAGCAGCCCCTCTCAGGGCGGGAGGTACGAGCAGTACTTC.

This clone was recorded only once. The V gene is TRBV10-1, the J gene TRBJ1-1; the D gene is possibly TRBD1 (6 bases). The CDR3 is 13 amino acids. Between the trimmed V and J ends, which lost 4 bases and 1 base, there was a span of 7 bases. CDR1 and CDR2 from the germline V gene are WNHNN and SYGVQD (reference sequence). CDR3 sequence: CASSGGQNTEAFF. CDR3 DNA sequence: TGCGCCAGCAGTGGGGGACAGAACACTGAAGCTTTCTTT.

The chain recombines TRBV3-1 (or the pseudogene TRBV3-2) with TRBJ1-1, with D possibly matching TRBD1 (5 bases). Germline V lookup: CDR1 LGHDT, CDR2 YNNKEL (reference sequence). The V gene lost 3 bases and the J gene lost 0 bases, with 8 bases spanning the gap. The CDR3 spans 14 residues. The CDR3 region is CASSQSGLNTEAFF. CDR3 DNA: TGTGCCAGCAGCCAGTCAGGGTTGAACACTGAAGCTTTCTTT.

The rearrangement joins TRBV15 to TRBJ2-1, with 9 bases matching TRBD2. CDR3 length: 15 residues. V gave up 0 bases and J gave up 10 bases; unmatched junction bases: 7. CDR1 and CDR2 (germline): LNHNV, YYDKDF (reference sequence). CDR3 sequence reads: CATSRDESLAGEQFF. Written as DNA, the CDR3 is TGTGCCACCAGCAGAGATGAGTCGCTAGCGGGAGAGCAGTTCTTC.

V usage is TRBV5-5 and J usage is TRBJ1-5; maybe TRBD1 (6 bases). The germline V gene encodes CDR1 SGHKS and CDR2 YYEKEE (reference sequence). V was trimmed by 7 bases and J by 2 bases, leaving 10 bases between them. The length of the CDR3 is 13 residues. The CDR3 spells CASAWTGNQPQHF. The CDR3 DNA follows: TGTGCCAGCGCATGGACAGGCAATCAGCCCCAGCATTTT. The complete variable domain, with remaining parts taken from reference TRBV5-5 and TRBJ1-5, reads DAGVTQSPTHLIKTRGQQVTLRCSPISGHKSVSWYQQVLGQGPQFIFQYYEKEERGRGNFPDRFSARQFPNYSSELNVNALLLGDSALYLCASAWTGNQPQHFGDGTRLSIL.

This rearrangement joins TRBV19 to TRBJ1-1, with unresolved D. Germline loops: CDR1 LNHDA, CDR2 SQIVND (reference sequence). V lost 4 bases to trimming and J lost 1 base, with 10 bases between them. This CDR3 is 14 amino acids long. The CDR3 sequence is CASSKGRSNTEAFF. CDR3 coding DNA: TGTGCCAGTAGTAAGGGCAGGTCGAACACTGAAGCTTTCTTT.

V and J are TRBV6-5 and TRBJ1-1; 9 bases match TRBD1. J lost 8 bases, V lost 0 bases, and 10 bases had no gene match. This CDR3 has 16 residues. Per the germline V gene, CDR1 is MNHEY and CDR2 is SVGAGI. Written as DNA, the CDR3 is TGTGCCAGCAGTTACTCGATCCGGACAGGGGAAGCGGAAGCTTTCTTT. It codes for CASSYSIRTGEAEAFF.

CDR3 sequence reads: CASSSVTSGGYEQYF. As DNA, the CDR3 is TGTGCCAGCAGTTCGGTGACTAGCGGGGGCTACGAGCAGTACTTC. The chain uses TRBV28 and TRBJ2-7, with TRBD2 identical over 12 bases. Germline-derived CDR1 and CDR2 are MDHEN and SYDVKM. Trimming at V came to 4 bases and at J to 3 bases, leaving 4 bases not matched to a gene. The CDR3 has 15 amino acids.

The chain carries TRBV28 and TRBJ2-7; 9 bases fit TRBD1. Germline CDR1 MDHEN, CDR2 SYDVKM. The CDR3 runs to 16 residues. V dropped 4 bases and J dropped 2; count of bases not matched to a gene: 9. The CDR3: CASSSPGQGRPYEQYF. In DNA, the CDR3 is TGTGCCAGCAGTTCTCCTGGACAGGGGAGGCCCTACGAGCAGTACTTC.

Only one count was recorded for this clone. V is TRBV25-1 and J is TRBJ1-2; D might be TRBD1 (6 bases). Trimming shortened V by 4 bases and J by 6 bases, and 21 bases separated the two germline ends. The CDR3 length is 16 residues. Per germline, CDR1 MGHDK and CDR2 SYGVNS. In nucleotides, the CDR3 is TGTGCCAGCAGTGTAACCAGGGGAAGTCGGAGCGATGGCTACACCTTC. Its translation: CASSVTRGSRSDGYTF.

This chain connects TRBV2 to TRBJ2-1, with 15 bases that match TRBD2. The CDR3 runs to 15 residues. The junction had 4 bases not matched to a gene; V was cut back by 6 bases and J by 7 bases. CDR1 is SNHLY, CDR2 FYNNEI, per germline. The chain's CDR3 is CASRGTSGGPNEQFF. The CDR3 coding sequence is TGTGCCAGCAGGGGGACTAGCGGGGGGCCAAATGAGCAGTTCTTC.

This clone was picked up one time. This chain links TRBV5-1 with TRBJ2-7, with 10 nucleotides matching TRBD1. Looked up from germline, CDR1 is SGHRS and CDR2 is YFSETQ. The ends lost 5 bases at V and 4 bases at J; junction bases unmatched: 9. The CDR3 has 15 residues. CDR3 bases: TGCGCCAGCAGACCTTCGACAGGGGGCTTGTACGAGCAGTACTTC. It yields the protein CASRPSTGGLYEQYF.

The chain couples TRBV15 to TRBJ1-1, with unresolved D. The CDR3 is 13 amino acids. Germline V gives CDR1 LNHNV, CDR2 YYDKDF (reference sequence). V gave up 1 base and J gave up 2 bases, with 5 bases separating them. CDR3 loop: CATSRVGNTEAFF. The CDR3 nucleotides are TGTGCCACCAGCAGAGTAGGTAACACTGAAGCTTTCTTT.

The V gene is TRBV14, the J gene TRBJ1-1, with D unclear. Trimming pared 4 bases from V and 1 base from J, leaving 13 bases between. The CDR3 extends over 15 amino acids. Looked up from germline, CDR1 is SGHDN and CDR2 is FVKESK. CDR3 sequence: CASSPPGNRNTEAFF. The CDR3 DNA sequence: TGTGCCAGCAGCCCCCCGGGGAACAGGAACACTGAAGCTTTCTTT.

This clone came up a few times. V is TRBV30 and J is TRBJ1-4; perhaps TRBD1 as D (5 bases). CDR3 size: 15 residues. Germline V gene sequence: CDR1 GTSNPN, CDR2 SVGIG (reference sequence). The ends were cut back, 0 bases at V and 3 bases at J, with 11 bases in the middle. Here the CDR3 DNA reads TGTGCCTGGAGTGTAATCCGGGGGGCTAATGAAAAACTGTTTTTT. Translation: CAWSVIRGANEKLFF.

The V gene is TRBV30, the J gene TRBJ1-3; no clear D. V lost 2 bases and J 0 bases, leaving 17 bases between the germline ends. Germline V gene data show CDR1 as GTSNPN and CDR2 as SVGIG (reference sequence). The length of the CDR3 is 17 residues. CDR3 nucleotides: TGTGCCTGGAGTAAATTGACGGGCTCCAGCTCTGGAAACACCATATATTTT. As protein: CAWSKLTGSSSGNTIYF. Full variable domain (missing parts from reference TRBV30 and TRBJ1-3): SQTIHQWPATLVQPVGSPLSLECTVEGTSNPNLYWYRQAAGRGLQLLFYSVGIGQISSEVPQNLSASRPQDRQFILSSKKLLLSDSGFYLCAWSKLTGSSSGNTIYFGEGSWLTVV.

This clone was observed a single time. The V gene is TRBV28, the J gene TRBJ1-1, with a weak D call TRBD1 (6 bases). Germline CDR1 is MDHEN and CDR2 is SYDVKM. With 4 bases removed from V and 1 base from J, the gap between germline ends came to 13 bases. This CDR3 region has 15 residues. The CDR3 coding sequence is TGTGCCAGCAGTTCCCGTGGACAGAGGAACACTGAAGCTTTCTTT. Protein: CASSSRGQRNTEAFF.

The chain has TRBV5-1 and TRBJ1-1; D possibly corresponds to TRBD1 (5 bases). Between the trimmed V and J ends, which lost 1 base and 4 bases, there was a span of 8 bases. This CDR3 is built from 13 residues. CDR1 SGHRS and CDR2 YFSETQ come from the germline V gene. CDR3 protein: CASSLKRGTEAFF. Written as DNA, the CDR3 is TGCGCCAGCAGCTTGAAGAGGGGCACTGAAGCTTTCTTT.